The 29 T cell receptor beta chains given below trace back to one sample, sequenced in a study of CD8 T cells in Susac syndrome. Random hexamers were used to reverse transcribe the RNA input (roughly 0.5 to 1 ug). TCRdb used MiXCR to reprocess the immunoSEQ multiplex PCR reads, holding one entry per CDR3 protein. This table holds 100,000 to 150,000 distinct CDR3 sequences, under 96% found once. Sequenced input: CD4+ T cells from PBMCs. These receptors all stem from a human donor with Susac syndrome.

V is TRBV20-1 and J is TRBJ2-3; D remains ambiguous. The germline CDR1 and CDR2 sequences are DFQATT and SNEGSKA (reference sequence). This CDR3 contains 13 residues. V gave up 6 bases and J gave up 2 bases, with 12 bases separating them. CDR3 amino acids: CSAAFSDTDTQYF. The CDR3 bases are TGCAGTGCCGCCTTTTCGGACACAGATACGCAGTATTTT.

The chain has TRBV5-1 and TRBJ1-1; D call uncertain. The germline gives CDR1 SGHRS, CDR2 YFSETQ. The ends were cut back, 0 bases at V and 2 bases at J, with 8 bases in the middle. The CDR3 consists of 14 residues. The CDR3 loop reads CASSLGRENTEAFF. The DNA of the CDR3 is TGCGCCAGCAGCTTGGGTCGGGAAAACACTGAAGCTTTCTTT.

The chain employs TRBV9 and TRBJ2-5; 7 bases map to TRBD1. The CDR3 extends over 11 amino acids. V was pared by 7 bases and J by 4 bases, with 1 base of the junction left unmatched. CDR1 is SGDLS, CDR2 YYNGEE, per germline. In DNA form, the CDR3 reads TGTGCCAGCGGGACAGCAGAGACCCAGTACTTC. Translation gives CASGTAETQYF.

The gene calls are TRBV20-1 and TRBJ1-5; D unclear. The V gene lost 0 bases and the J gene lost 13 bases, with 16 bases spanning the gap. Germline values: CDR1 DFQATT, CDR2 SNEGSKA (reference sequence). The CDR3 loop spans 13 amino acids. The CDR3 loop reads CSARDRAAGQQHF. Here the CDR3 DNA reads TGCAGTGCTAGAGATCGGGCAGCAGGCCAACAGCATTTT.

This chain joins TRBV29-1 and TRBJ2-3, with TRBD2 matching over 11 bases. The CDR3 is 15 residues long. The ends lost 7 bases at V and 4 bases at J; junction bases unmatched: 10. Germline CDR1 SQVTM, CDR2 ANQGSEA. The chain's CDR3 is CSAEIAGGPPDTQYF. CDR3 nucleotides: TGCAGCGCCGAAATAGCGGGAGGGCCCCCAGATACGCAGTATTTT.

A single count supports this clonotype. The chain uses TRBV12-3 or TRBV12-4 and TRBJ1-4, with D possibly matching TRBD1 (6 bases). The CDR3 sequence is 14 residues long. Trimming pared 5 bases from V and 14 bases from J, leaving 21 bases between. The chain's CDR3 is CASSPGQSRGVLFF. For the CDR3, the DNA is TGTGCCAGCAGTCCTGGACAGAGCCGAGGAGTGCTGTTTTTT.

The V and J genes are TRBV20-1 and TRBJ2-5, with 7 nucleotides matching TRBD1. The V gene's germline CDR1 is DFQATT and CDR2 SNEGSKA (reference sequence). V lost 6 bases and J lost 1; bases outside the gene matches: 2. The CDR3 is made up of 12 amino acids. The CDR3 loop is CSARTGQETQYF. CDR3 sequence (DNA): TGCAGTGCCAGGACAGGCCAAGAGACCCAGTACTTC.

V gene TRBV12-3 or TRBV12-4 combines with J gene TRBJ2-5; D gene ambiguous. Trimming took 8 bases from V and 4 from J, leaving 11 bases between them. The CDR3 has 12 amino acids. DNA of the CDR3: TGTGCCAGCTTGGGTATGGCAGAGACCCAGTACTTC. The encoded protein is CASLGMAETQYF.

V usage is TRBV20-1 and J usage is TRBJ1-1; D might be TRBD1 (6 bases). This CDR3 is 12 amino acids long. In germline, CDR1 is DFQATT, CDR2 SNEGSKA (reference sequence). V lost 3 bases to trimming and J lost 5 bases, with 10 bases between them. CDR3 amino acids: CSASSRGTEAFF. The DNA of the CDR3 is TGCAGTGCTAGTAGTAGGGGGACTGAAGCTTTCTTT.

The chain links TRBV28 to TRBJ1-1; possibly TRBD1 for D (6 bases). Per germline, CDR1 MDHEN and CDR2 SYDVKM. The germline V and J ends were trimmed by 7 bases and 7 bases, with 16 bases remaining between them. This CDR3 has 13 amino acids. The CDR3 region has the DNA TGTGCCAGCATCTACCAAAAGGGGGGTGAAGCTTTCTTT. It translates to CASIYQKGGEAFF.

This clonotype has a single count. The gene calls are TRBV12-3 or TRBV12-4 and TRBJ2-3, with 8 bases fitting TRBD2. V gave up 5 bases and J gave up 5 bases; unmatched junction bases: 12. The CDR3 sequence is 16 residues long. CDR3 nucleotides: TGTGCCAGCAGTCCCGGAATAGCGGGGTGGGAAGATACGCAGTATTTT. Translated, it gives CASSPGIAGWEDTQYF.

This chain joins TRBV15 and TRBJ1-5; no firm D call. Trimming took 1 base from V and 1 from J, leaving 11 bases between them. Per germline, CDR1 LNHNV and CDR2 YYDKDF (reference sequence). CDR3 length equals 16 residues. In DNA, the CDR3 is TGTGCCACCAGCAGAGGTTCTGAGACCAGCAATCAGCCCCAGCATTTT. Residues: CATSRGSETSNQPQHF. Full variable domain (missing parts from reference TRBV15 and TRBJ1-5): DAMVIQNPRYQVTQFGKPVTLSCSQTLNHNVMYWYQQKSSQAPKLLFHYYDKDFNNEADTPDNFQSRRPNTSFCFLDIRSPGLGDTAMYLCATSRGSETSNQPQHFGDGTRLSIL.

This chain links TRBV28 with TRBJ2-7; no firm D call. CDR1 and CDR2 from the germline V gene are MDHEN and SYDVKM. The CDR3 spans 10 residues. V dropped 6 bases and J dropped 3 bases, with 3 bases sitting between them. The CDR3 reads CASRDYEQYF. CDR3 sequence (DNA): TGTGCCAGCAGGGACTACGAGCAGTACTTC.

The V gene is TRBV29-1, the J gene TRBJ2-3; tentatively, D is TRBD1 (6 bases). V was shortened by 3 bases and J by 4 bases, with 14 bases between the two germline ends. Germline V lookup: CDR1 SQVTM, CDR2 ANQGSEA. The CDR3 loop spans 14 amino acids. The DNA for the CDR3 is TGCAGCGTTGAGGTCCAGGGGAAAGCAGATACGCAGTATTTT. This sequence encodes CSVEVQGKADTQYF.

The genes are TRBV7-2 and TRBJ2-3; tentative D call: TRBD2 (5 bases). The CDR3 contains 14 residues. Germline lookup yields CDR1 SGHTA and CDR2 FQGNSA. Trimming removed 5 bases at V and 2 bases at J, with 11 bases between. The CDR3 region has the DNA TGTGCCAGCAGCAAAAGCGGTTTCACAGATACGCAGTATTTT. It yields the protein CASSKSGFTDTQYF.

This CDR3 is CASSIPTGGGLGYTF. The CDR3 DNA reads TGTGCCAGCAGCATTCCGACAGGGGGTGGTTTAGGCTACACCTTC. The chain employs TRBV4-2 and TRBJ1-2; 9 nucleotides align to TRBD1. CDR1 is LGHNA, CDR2 YNFKEQ, per germline. This CDR3 is built from 15 residues. The junction had 12 bases not matched to a gene; V was cut back by 5 bases and J by 8 bases.

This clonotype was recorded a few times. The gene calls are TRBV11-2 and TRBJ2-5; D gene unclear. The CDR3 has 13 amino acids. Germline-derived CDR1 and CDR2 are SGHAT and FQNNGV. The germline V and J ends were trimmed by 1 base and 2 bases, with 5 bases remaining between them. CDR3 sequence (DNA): TGTGCCAGCAGCTTAGGGCTACAAGAGACCCAGTACTTC. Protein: CASSLGLQETQYF. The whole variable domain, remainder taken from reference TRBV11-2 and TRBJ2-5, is EAGVAQSPRYKIIEKRQSVAFWCNPISGHATLYWYQQILGQGPKLLIQFQNNGVVDDSQLPKDRFSAERLKGVDSTLKIQPAKLEDSAVYLCASSLGLQETQYFGPGTRLLVL.

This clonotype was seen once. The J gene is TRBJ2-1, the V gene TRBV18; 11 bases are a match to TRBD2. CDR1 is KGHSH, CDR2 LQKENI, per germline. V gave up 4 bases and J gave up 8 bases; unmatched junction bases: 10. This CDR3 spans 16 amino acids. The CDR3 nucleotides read TGTGCCAGCTCACTCGGGACTAGCGGCACAGTTGATGAGCAGTTCTTC. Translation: CASSLGTSGTVDEQFF. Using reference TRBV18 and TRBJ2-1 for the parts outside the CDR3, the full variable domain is NAGVMQNPRHLVRRRGQEARLRCSPMKGHSHVYWYRQLPEEGLKFMVYLQKENIIDESGMPKERFSAEFPKEGPSILRIQQVVRGDSAAYFCASSLGTSGTVDEQFFGPGTRLTVL.

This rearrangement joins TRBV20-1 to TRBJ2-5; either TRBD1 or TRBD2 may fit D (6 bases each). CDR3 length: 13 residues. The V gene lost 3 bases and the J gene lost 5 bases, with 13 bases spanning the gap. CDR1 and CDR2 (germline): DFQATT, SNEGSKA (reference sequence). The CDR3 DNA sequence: TGCAGTGCTAGTGCAGGGGCGGGGGAGACCCAGTACTTC. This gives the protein CSASAGAGETQYF.

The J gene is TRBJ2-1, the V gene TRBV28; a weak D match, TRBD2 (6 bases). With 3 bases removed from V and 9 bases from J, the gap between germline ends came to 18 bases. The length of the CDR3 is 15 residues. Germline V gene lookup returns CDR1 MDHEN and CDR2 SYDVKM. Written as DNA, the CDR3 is TGTGCCAGCAGTTTCCCGGGAGTGGCGCGGGGTGAGCAGTTCTTC. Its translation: CASSFPGVARGEQFF.

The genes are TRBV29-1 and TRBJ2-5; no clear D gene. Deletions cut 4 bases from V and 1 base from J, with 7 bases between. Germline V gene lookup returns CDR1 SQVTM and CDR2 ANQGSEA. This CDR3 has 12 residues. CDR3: CSVGRPQETQYF. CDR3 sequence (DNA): TGCAGCGTTGGGCGGCCCCAAGAGACCCAGTACTTC.

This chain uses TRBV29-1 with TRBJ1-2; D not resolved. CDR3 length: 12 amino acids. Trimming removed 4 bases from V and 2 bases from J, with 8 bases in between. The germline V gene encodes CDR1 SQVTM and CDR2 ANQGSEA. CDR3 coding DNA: TGCAGCGTTGCCCGCCCGAACTATGGCTACACCTTC. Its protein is CSVARPNYGYTF.

The CDR3 sequence: CSASPTGANEKLFF. For the CDR3, the DNA is TGCAGTGCTAGTCCGACAGGGGCTAATGAAAAACTGTTTTTT. The V gene is TRBV20-1, the J gene TRBJ1-4, with 8 bases fitting TRBD1. The CDR3 spans 14 residues. Germline CDR1 reads DFQATT; CDR2 reads SNEGSKA (reference sequence). J gave up 3 bases and V 3 bases, and 3 bases lay outside the gene matches.

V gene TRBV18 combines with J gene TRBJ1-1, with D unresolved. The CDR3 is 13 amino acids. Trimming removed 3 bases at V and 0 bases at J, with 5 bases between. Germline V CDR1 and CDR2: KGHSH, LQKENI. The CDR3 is CASSPDLNTEAFF. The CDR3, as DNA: TGTGCCAGCTCACCGGACTTGAACACTGAAGCTTTCTTT.

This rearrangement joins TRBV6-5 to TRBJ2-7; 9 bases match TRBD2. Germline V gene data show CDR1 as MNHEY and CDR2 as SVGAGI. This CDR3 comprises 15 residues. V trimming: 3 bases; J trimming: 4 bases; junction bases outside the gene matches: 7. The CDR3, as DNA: TGTGCCAGCAGTTATGAGGGCGGGAGGGCGTACGAGCAGTACTTC. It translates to CASSYEGGRAYEQYF.

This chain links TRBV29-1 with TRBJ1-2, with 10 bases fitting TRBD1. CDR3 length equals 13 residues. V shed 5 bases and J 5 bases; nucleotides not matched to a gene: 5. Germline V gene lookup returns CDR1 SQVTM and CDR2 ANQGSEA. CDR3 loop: CSVIGQGEYGYTF. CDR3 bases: TGCAGCGTTATCGGACAGGGGGAATATGGCTACACCTTC.

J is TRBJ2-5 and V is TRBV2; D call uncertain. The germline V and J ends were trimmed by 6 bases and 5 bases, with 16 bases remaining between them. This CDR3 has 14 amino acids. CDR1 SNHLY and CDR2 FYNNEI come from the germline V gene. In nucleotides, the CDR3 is TGTGCCAGCAGAGACCCTAGAAGCTCGGAGACCCAGTACTTC. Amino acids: CASRDPRSSETQYF.

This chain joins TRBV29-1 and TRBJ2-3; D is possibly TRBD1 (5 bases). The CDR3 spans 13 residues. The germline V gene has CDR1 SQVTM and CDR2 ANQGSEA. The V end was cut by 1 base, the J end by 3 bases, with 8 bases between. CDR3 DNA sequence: TGCAGCGTTGAAGGCAGGGTGACAGATACGCAGTATTTT. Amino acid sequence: CSVEGRVTDTQYF.

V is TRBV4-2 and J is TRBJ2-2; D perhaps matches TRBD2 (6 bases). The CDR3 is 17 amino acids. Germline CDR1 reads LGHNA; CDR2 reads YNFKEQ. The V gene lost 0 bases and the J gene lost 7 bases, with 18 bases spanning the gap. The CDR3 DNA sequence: TGTGCCAGCAGCCAAGAGATCTACGGGAGTGGTCACGGGGAGCTGTTTTTT. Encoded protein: CASSQEIYGSGHGELFF.